The entry that follows covers one T cell receptor beta chain sequence. In the original processing: Reference gene primers were amplified, and this amplification served to estimate nucleated cell counts. Method: immunoSEQ multiplex PCR; TCRdb's copy keeps in-frame clones and lacks some. V and J calls and clone size are copied from that table; D and trimming were computed from the DNA. The sample has 300,000 to 400,000 clones; about nine tenths are singletons. The data were obtained in a study of blood T cell repertoires in COVID-19. Study-wide background: The United States, Italy and Spain provided the acute and convalescent COVID-19 samples.

The CDR3 is 18 residues long. V dropped 2 bases and J dropped 2; count of bases not matched to a gene: 7. Germline assignment: CDR1 LNHDA and CDR2 SQIVND (reference sequence). Seattle patients were enrolled during active infection and followed longitudinally. This receptor was taken from a woman in her forties or fifties with COVID-19, enrolled during active disease. Specimen: peripheral blood. The gene calls are TRBV19 and TRBJ2-7; 15 positions agree with TRBD2. The CDR3 DNA reads TGTGCCAGTAGTATACCCGGACTAGCGGGAGGGAGCACCTACGAGCAGTACTTC. It yields the protein CASSIPGLAGGSTYEQYF.